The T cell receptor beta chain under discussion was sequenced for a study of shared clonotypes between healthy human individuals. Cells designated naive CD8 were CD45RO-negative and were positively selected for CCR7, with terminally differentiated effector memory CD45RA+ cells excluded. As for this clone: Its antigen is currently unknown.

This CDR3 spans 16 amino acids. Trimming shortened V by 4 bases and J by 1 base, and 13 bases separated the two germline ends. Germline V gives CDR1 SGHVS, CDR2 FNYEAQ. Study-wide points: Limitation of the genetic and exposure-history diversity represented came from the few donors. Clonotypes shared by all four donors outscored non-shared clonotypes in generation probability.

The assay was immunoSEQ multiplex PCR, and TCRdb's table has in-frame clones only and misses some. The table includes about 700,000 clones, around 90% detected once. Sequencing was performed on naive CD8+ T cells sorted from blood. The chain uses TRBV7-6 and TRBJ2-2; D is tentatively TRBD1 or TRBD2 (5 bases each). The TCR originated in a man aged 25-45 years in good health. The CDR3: CASSSTVGENTGELFF. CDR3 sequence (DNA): TGTGCCAGCAGCTCGACAGTGGGAGAGAACACCGGGGAGCTGTTTTTT.